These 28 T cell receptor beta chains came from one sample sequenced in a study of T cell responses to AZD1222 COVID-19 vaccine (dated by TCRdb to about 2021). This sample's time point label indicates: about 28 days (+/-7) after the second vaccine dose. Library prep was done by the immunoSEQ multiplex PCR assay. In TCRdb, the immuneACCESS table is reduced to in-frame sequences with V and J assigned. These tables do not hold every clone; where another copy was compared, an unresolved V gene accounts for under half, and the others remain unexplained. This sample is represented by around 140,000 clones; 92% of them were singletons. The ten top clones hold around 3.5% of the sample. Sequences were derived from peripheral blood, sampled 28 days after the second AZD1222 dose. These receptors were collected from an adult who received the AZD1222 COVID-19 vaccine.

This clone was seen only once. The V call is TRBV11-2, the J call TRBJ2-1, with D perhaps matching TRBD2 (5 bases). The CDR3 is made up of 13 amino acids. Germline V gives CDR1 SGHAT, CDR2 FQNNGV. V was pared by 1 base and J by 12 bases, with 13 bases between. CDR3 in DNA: TGTGCCAGCAGCTTAGGGGTCGGGGAAGGGCAGTTCTTC. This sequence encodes CASSLGVGEGQFF.

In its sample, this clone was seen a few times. The CDR3 sequence: CASSLNWWNEQFF. The CDR3 bases are TGTGCCAGCAGTTTGAACTGGTGGAATGAGCAGTTCTTC. The chain recombines TRBV5-6 with TRBJ2-1; D is undetermined. V lost 5 bases and J 7 bases, leaving 13 bases between the germline ends. The germline V gene encodes CDR1 SGHDT and CDR2 YYEEEE. The CDR3 has 13 residues.

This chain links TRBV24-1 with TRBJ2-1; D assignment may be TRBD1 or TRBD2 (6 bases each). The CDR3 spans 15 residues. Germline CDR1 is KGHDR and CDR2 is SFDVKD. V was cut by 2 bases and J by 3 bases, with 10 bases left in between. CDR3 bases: TGTGCCACCAGTGATTCGGGGGACATCTACAATGAGCAGTTCTTC. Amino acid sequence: CATSDSGDIYNEQFF.

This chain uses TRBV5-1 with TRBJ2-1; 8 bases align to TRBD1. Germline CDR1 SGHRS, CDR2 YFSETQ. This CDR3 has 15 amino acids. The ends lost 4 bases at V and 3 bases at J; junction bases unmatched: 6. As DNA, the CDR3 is TGCGCCAGCAGCCCAGGGACAGGCCGCTACAATGAGCAGTTCTTC. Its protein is CASSPGTGRYNEQFF.

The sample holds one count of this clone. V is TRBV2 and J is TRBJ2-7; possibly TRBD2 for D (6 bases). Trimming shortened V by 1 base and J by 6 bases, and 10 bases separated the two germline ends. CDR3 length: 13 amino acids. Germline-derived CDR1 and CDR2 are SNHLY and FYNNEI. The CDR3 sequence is CASSEDGRGEQYF. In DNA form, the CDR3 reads TGTGCCAGCAGTGAAGACGGGAGAGGCGAGCAGTACTTC.

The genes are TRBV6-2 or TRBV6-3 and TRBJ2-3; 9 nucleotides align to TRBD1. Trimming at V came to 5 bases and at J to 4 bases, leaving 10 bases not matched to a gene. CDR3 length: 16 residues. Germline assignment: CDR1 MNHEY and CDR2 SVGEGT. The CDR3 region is CASSLHPGQGADTQYF. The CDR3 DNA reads TGTGCCAGCAGTCTTCATCCGGGACAGGGTGCAGATACGCAGTATTTT.

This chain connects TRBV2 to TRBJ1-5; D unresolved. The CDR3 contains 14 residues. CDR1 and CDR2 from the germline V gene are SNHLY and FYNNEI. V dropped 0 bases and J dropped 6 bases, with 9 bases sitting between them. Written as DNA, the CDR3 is TGTGCCAGCAGTGAAGCGATGGGCTCTCAGCCCCAGCATTTT. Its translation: CASSEAMGSQPQHF. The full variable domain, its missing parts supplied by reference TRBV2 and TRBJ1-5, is EPEVTQTPSHQVTQMGQEVILRCVPISNHLYFYWYRQILGQKVEFLVSFYNNEISEKSEIFDDQFSVERPDGSNFTLKIRSTKLEDSAMYFCASSEAMGSQPQHFGDGTRLSIL.

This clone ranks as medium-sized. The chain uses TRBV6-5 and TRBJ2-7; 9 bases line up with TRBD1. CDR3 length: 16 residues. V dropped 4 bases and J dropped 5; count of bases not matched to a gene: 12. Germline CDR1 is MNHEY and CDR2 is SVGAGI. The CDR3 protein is CASSSPPGTGLDEQYF. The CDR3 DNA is TGTGCCAGCAGTTCCCCCCCCGGGACAGGGCTCGACGAGCAGTACTTC.

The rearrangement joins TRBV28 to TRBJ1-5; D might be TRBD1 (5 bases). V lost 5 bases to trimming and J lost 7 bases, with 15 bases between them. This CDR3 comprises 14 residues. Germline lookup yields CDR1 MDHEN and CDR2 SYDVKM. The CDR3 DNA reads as TGTGCCAGCAGTCTTCGAGGGGTTAGACAGCCCCAGCATTTT. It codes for CASSLRGVRQPQHF.

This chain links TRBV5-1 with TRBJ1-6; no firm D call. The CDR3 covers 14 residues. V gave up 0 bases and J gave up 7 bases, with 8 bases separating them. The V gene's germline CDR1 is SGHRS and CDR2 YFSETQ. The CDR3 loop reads CASSLVDQNSPLHF. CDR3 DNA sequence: TGCGCCAGCAGCTTGGTGGACCAAAATTCACCCCTCCACTTT.

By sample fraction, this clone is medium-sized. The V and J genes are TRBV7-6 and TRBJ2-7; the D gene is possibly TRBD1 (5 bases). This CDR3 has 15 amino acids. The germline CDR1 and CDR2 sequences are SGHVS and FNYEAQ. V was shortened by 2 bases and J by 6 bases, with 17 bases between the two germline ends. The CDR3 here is CASSLQGKASGEQYF. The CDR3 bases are TGTGCCAGCAGCTTACAGGGAAAGGCTTCTGGCGAGCAGTACTTC.

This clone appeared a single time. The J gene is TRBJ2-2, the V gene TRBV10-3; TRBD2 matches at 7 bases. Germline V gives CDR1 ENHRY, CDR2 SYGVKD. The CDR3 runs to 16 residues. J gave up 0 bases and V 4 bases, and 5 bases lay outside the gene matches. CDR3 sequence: CAISASGGANTGELFF. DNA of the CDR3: TGTGCCATCAGTGCTAGCGGAGGCGCGAACACCGGGGAGCTGTTTTTT.

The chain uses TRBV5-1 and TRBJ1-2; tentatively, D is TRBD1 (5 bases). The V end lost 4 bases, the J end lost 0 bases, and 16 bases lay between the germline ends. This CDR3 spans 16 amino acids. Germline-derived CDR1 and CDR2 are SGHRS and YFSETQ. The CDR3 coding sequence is TGCGCCAGCAGCCCTGGAGGGTCCAGGGCTAACTATGGCTACACCTTC. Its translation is CASSPGGSRANYGYTF. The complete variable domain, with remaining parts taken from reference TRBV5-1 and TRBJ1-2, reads KAGVTQTPRYLIKTRGQQVTLSCSPISGHRSVSWYQQTPGQGLQFLFEYFSETQRNKGNFPGRFSGRQFSNSRSEMNVSTLELGDSALYLCASSPGGSRANYGYTFGSGTRLTVV.

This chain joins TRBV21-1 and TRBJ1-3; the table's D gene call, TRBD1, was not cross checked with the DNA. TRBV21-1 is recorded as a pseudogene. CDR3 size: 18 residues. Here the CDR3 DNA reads TGTGCCAGCAGCCACCCCCTGGGGGCTAAAAGGTCTGGAAACACCATATATTTT. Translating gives CASSHPLGAKRSGNTIYF.

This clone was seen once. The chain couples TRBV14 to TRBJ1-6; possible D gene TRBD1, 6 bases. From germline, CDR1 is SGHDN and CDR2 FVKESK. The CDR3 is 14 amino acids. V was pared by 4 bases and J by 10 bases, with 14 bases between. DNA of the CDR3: TGTGCCAGCAGCCCCCGGACAGTATCCTCACCCCTCCACTTT. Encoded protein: CASSPRTVSSPLHF.

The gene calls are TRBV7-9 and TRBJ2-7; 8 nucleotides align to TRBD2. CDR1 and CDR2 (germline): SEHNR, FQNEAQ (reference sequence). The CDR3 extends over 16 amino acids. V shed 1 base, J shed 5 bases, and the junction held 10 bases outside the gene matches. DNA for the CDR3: TGTGCCAGCAGCTTAGTGCGAGCGGGAGACAGCAACGAGCAGTACTTC. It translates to CASSLVRAGDSNEQYF. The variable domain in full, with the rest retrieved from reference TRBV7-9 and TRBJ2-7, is DTGVSQNPRHKITKRGQNVTFRCDPISEHNRLYWYRQTLGQGPEFLTYFQNEAQLEKSRLLSDRFSAERPKGSFSTLEIQRTEQGDSAMYLCASSLVRAGDSNEQYFGPGTRLTVT.

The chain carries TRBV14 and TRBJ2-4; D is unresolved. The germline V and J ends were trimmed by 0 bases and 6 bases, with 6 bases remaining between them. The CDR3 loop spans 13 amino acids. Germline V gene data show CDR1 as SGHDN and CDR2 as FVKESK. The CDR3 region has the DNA TGTGCCAGCAGCCAAGATCGGAGAAACATTCAGTACTTC. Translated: CASSQDRRNIQYF.

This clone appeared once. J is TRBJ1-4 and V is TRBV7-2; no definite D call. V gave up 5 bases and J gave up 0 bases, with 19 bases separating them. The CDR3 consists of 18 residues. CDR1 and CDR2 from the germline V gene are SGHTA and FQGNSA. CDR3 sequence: CASSPGLLAFSTNEKLFF. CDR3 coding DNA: TGTGCCAGCAGCCCCGGACTCCTAGCTTTCTCAACTAATGAAAAACTGTTTTTT. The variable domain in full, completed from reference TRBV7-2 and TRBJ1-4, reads GAGVSQSPSNKVTEKGKDVELRCDPISGHTALYWYRQSLGQGLEFLIYFQGNSAPDKSGLPSDRFSAERTGGSVSTLTIQRTQQEDSAVYLCASSPGLLAFSTNEKLFFGSGTQLSVL.

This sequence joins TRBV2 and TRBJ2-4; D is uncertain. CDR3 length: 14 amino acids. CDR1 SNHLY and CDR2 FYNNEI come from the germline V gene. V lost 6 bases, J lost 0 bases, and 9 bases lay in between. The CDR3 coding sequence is TGTGCCAGCAGGGATCCCTTAGCCAAAAACATTCAGTACTTC. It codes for CASRDPLAKNIQYF.

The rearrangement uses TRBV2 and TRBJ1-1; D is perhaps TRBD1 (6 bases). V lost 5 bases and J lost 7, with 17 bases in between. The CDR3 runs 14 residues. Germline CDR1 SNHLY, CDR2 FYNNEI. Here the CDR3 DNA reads TGTGCCAGCAGTAATGGATGGGGACACAGTGAAGCTTTCTTT. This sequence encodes CASSNGWGHSEAFF.

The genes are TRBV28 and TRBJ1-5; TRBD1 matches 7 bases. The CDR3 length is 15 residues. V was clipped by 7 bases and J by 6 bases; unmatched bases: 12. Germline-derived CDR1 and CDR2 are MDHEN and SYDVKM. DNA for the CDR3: TGTGCCAGCAACTCACAGGGGTTTGTCCTTCAGCCCCAGCATTTT. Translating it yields CASNSQGFVLQPQHF.

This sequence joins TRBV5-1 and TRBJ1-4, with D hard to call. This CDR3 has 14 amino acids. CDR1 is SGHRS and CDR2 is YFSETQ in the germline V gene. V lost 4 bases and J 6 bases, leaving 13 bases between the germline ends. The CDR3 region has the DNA TGCGCCAGCAGCACCCCGGACGGACATGAAAAACTGTTTTTT. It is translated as CASSTPDGHEKLFF.

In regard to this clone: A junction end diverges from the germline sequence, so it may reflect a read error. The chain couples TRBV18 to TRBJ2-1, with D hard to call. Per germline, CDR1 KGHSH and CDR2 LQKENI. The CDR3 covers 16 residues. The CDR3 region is CASLPPDGRFDNEQFF. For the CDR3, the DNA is TGTGCCAGCTTACCACCGGACGGGCGCTTCGACAATGAGCAGTTCTTC. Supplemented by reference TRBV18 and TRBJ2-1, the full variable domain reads NAGVMQNPRHLVRRRGQEARLRCSPMKGHSHVYWYRQLPEEGLKFMVYLQKENIIDESGMPKERFSAEFPKEGPSILRIQQVVRGDSAAYFCASLPPDGRFDNEQFFGPGTRLTVL.

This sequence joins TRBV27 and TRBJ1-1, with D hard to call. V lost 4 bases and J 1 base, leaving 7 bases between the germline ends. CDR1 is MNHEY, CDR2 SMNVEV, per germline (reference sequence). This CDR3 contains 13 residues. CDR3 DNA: TGTGCCAGCAGTTCGGGTAGGAACACTGAAGCTTTCTTT. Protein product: CASSSGRNTEAFF.

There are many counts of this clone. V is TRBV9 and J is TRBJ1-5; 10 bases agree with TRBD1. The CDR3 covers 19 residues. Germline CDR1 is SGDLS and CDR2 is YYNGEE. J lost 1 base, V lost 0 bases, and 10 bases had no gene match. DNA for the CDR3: TGTGCCAGCAGCGTAGGCCCGGGACAGGGGTCGGGAAGCAATCAGCCCCAGCATTTT. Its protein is CASSVGPGQGSGSNQPQHF.

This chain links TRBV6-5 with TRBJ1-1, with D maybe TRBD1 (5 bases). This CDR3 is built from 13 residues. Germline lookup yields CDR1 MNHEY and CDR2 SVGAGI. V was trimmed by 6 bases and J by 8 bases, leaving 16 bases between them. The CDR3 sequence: CASSTGTGPEAFF. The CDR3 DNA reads TGTGCCAGCAGCACCGGGACGGGACCCGAAGCTTTCTTT.

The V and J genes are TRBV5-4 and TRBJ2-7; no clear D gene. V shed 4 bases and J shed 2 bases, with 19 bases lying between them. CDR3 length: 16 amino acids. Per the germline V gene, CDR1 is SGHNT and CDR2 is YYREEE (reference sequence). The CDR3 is CASSTADVGRPYEQYF. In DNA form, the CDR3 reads TGTGCCAGCAGCACGGCTGATGTGGGCAGGCCCTACGAGCAGTACTTC.

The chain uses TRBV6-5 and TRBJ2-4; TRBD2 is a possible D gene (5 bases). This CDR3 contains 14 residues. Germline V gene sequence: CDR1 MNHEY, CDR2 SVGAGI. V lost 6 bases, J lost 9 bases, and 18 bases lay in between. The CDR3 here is CASRNTPASGIQYF. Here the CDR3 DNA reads TGTGCCAGCAGAAACACCCCGGCCAGCGGCATTCAGTACTTC.